This passage covers 14 T cell receptor beta chains from one sample sequenced in a study of blood T cell repertoires in COVID-19. Only in-frame clones appear in the TCRdb table, and some are missing; sequencing was by immunoSEQ multiplex PCR. This table has roughly 280,000 clones, approximately 86% appearing once. Material for sequencing was peripheral blood. These receptors originate from a young man with active or convalescent COVID-19.

This clone was picked up a small number of times. CDR3 sequence: CASSERGIQETQYF. As DNA, the CDR3 is TGTGCCAGCAGTGAAAGGGGTATCCAAGAGACCCAGTACTTC. The V gene is TRBV27, the J gene TRBJ2-5; a possible D gene is TRBD1 (5 bases). The CDR3 runs 14 residues. Germline V gene lookup returns CDR1 MNHEY and CDR2 SMNVEV (reference sequence). With 5 bases removed from V and 1 base from J, the gap between germline ends came to 11 bases.

The rearrangement joins TRBV7-9 to TRBJ2-7; 8 bases align to TRBD1. Germline trimming cut 1 base from V and 0 bases from J; bases unmatched to any gene: 2. This CDR3 is 15 amino acids long. Germline V gives CDR1 SEHNR, CDR2 FQNEAQ (reference sequence). The CDR3 DNA is TGTGCCAGCAGCTTAGTCGGGACAGGCTCCTACGAGCAGTACTTC. Translation gives CASSLVGTGSYEQYF.

V usage is TRBV20-1 and J usage is TRBJ2-7; D is unresolved. Between the trimmed V and J ends, which lost 7 bases and 5 bases, there was a span of 9 bases. CDR3 length equals 10 residues. Germline-derived CDR1 and CDR2 are DFQATT and SNEGSKA (reference sequence). In DNA, the CDR3 is TGCAGTGTTCGCGGTCACGAGCAGTACTTC. Its translation is CSVRGHEQYF.

This chain uses TRBV12-3 or TRBV12-4 with TRBJ2-1, with TRBD1 as a possible D gene (6 bases). This CDR3 is built from 12 residues. Trimming pared 6 bases from V and 5 bases from J, leaving 8 bases between. CDR3 coding DNA: TGTGCCAGCAGAAACAGGGACAATGAGCAGTTCTTC. Translating gives CASRNRDNEQFF.

The rearrangement uses TRBV5-8 and TRBJ2-1, with D uncertain. Germline loops: CDR1 SGHTS, CDR2 YDEGEE. Trimming took 0 bases from V and 3 from J, leaving 16 bases between them. The CDR3 is 17 amino acids. DNA for the CDR3: TGTGCCAGCAGCTTGGTATTCAGCTCCACGGGCTACAATGAGCAGTTCTTC. Translation gives CASSLVFSSTGYNEQFF.

This chain joins TRBV30 and TRBJ2-7; 7 nucleotides agree with TRBD1. Germline values: CDR1 GTSNPN, CDR2 SVGIG (reference sequence). The V gene end was trimmed by 0 bases and the J gene end by 5 bases; junction bases not matched to a gene: 10. The CDR3 has 15 amino acids. The CDR3 here is CAWSVGRGIFDEQYF. CDR3 sequence (DNA): TGTGCCTGGAGTGTAGGCAGGGGGATTTTTGACGAGCAGTACTTC. The variable domain in full, with the rest retrieved from reference TRBV30 and TRBJ2-7, is SQTIHQWPATLVQPVGSPLSLECTVEGTSNPNLYWYRQAAGRGLQLLFYSVGIGQISSEVPQNLSASRPQDRQFILSSKKLLLSDSGFYLCAWSVGRGIFDEQYFGPGTRLTVT.

The chain combines TRBV3-1 (or the pseudogene TRBV3-2) with TRBJ1-2, with D unclear. Looked up from germline, CDR1 is LGHDT and CDR2 is YNNKEL (reference sequence). This CDR3 has 16 residues. Trimming removed 3 bases from V and 5 bases from J, with 19 bases in between. DNA for the CDR3: TGTGCCAGCAGCCAGTCCTCAAGACATCGGATTTATGGCTACACCTTC. Translation: CASSQSSRHRIYGYTF.

This rearrangement joins TRBV7-2 to TRBJ2-7; D is possibly TRBD2 (7 bases). V gave up 1 base and J gave up 2 bases, with 15 bases separating them. CDR1 and CDR2 from the germline V gene are SGHTA and FQGNSA. The CDR3 has 16 amino acids. CDR3 sequence: CASSLGGGLITYEQYF. The CDR3 nucleotides read TGTGCCAGCAGCTTAGGAGGGGGACTAATCACCTACGAGCAGTACTTC.

The V gene is TRBV6-5, the J gene TRBJ1-6; D unclear. Trimming removed 2 bases at V and 8 bases at J, with 13 bases between. Germline V gives CDR1 MNHEY, CDR2 SVGAGI. The CDR3 sequence is 15 residues long. The CDR3 nucleotides are TGTGCCAGCAGTTACGCCGGGGTTGGGGATTCACCCCTCCACTTT. Amino acid sequence: CASSYAGVGDSPLHF.

The rearrangement uses TRBV6-2 or TRBV6-3 and TRBJ2-7, with a possible D match to TRBD2 (5 bases). This CDR3 is built from 14 residues. CDR1 and CDR2 from the germline V gene are MNHEY and SVGEGT. Trimming took 5 bases from V and 9 from J, leaving 20 bases between them. The chain's CDR3 is CASSTGGIGRGQYF. The CDR3 bases are TGTGCCAGCAGTACCGGAGGCATAGGTCGTGGGCAGTACTTC.

The sample holds a few counts of this clone. The V gene is TRBV4-1, the J gene TRBJ1-5; TRBD1 matches at 7 bases. V gave up 3 bases and J gave up 2 bases; unmatched junction bases: 4. The CDR3 has 15 residues. Germline assignment: CDR1 MGHRA and CDR2 YSYEKL. The CDR3 DNA is TGCGCCAGCAGCCACCCCACAGGGGGCAATCAGCCCCAGCATTTT. Its translation is CASSHPTGGNQPQHF.

The chain employs TRBV7-6 and TRBJ2-5; a possible D gene is TRBD1 (5 bases). V gave up 0 bases and J gave up 5 bases, with 10 bases separating them. The CDR3 is 14 amino acids. CDR1 and CDR2 from the germline V gene are SGHVS and FNYEAQ. CDR3 protein: CASSLAQGVETQYF. DNA for the CDR3: TGTGCCAGCAGCTTAGCACAAGGGGTCGAGACCCAGTACTTC.

J is TRBJ2-7 and V is TRBV13; TRBD2 might be the D (5 bases). V lost 5 bases to trimming and J lost 5 bases, with 13 bases between them. CDR3 length: 13 residues. Germline V CDR1 and CDR2: PRHDT, FYEKMQ (reference sequence). The CDR3 region has the DNA TGTGCCAGCAGCGGGCAAGTGGGAGACGAGCAGTACTTC. Protein: CASSGQVGDEQYF.

This clone was seen only once. V usage is TRBV9 and J usage is TRBJ2-5; tentatively, D is TRBD2 (5 bases). CDR3 length: 13 amino acids. Germline lookup yields CDR1 SGDLS and CDR2 YYNGEE. V was cut by 8 bases and J by 3 bases, with 14 bases left in between. CDR3 in DNA: TGTGCCAGTGGTGCGGGTCCAGAAGAGACCCAGTACTTC. It yields the protein CASGAGPEETQYF. The entire variable domain, with the rest obtained from reference TRBV9 and TRBJ2-5, is as follows: DSGVTQTPKHLITATGQRVTLRCSPRSGDLSVYWYQQSLDQGLQFLIQYYNGEERAKGNILERFSAQQFPDLHSELNLSSLELGDSALYFCASGAGPEETQYFGPGTRLLVL.